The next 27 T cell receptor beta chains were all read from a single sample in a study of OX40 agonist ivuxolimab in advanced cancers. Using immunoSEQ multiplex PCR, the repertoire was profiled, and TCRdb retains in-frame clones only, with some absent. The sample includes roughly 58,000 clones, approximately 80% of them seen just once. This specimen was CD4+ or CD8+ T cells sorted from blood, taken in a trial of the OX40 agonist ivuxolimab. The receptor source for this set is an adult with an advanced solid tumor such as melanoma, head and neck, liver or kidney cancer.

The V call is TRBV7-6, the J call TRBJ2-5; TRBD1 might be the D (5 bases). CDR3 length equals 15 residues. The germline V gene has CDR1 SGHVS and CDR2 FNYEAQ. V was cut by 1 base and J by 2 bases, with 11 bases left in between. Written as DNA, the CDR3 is TGTGCCAGCAGCTTAGTTGGGCAGGGACAAGAGACCCAGTACTTC. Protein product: CASSLVGQGQETQYF.

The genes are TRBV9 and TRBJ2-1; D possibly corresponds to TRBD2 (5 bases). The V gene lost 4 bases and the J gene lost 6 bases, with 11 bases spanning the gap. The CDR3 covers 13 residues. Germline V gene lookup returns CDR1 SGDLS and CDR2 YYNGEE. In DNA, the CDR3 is TGTGCCAGCAGCCTAGGACTCCCCAATGAGCAGTTCTTC. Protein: CASSLGLPNEQFF.

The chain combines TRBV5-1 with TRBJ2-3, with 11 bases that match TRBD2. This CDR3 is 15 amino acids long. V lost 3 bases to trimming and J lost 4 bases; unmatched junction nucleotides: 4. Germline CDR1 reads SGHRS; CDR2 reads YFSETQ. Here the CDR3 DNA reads TGCGCCAGCAGCTCTAGCGGGGGGTTCGCAGATACGCAGTATTTT. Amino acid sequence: CASSSSGGFADTQYF.

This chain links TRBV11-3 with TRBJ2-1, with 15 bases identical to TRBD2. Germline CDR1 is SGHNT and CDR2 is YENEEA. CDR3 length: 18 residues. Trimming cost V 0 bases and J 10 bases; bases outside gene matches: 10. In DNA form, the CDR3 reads TGTGCCAGCAGCTTAGAGGGGTGGGGACTAGCGGGAGGAGGGGAGCAGTTCTTC. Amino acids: CASSLEGWGLAGGGEQFF.

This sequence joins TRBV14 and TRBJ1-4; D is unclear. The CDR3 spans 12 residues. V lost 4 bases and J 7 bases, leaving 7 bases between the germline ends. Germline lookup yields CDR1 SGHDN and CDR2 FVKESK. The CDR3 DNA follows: TGTGCCAGCAGCCCGACCCGTGAAAAACTGTTTTTT. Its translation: CASSPTREKLFF.

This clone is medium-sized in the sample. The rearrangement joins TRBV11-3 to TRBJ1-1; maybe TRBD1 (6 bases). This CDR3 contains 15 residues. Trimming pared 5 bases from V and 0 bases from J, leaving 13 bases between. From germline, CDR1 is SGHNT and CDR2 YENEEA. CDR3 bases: TGTGCCAGCAGCGCCCGCACAGGGATGAACACTGAAGCTTTCTTT. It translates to CASSARTGMNTEAFF.

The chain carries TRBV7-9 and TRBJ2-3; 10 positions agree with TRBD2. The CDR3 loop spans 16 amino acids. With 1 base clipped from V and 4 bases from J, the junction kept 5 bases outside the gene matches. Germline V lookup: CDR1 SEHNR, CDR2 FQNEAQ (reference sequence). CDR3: CASSLDLAGVADTQYF. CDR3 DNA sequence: TGTGCCAGCAGCTTAGACCTAGCGGGAGTGGCAGATACGCAGTATTTT.

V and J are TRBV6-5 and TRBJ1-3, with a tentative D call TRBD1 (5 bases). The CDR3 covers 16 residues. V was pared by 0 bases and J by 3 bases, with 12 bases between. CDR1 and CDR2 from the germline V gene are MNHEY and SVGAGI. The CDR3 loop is CASSYSAGPIGNTIYF. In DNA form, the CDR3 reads TGTGCCAGCAGTTACTCGGCGGGGCCCATTGGAAACACCATATATTTT.

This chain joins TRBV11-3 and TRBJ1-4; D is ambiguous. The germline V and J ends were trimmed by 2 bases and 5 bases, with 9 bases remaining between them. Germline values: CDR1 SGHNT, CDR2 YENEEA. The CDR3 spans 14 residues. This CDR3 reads CASSLRSPNEKLFF. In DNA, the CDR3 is TGTGCCAGCAGCTTAAGGAGTCCGAATGAAAAACTGTTTTTT.

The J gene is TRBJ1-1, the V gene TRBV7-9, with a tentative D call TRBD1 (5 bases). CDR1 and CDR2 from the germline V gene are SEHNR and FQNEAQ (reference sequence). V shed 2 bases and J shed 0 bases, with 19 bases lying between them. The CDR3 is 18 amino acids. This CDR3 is CASSLKQVELIMNTEAFF. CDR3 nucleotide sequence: TGTGCCAGCAGCTTAAAACAGGTGGAATTAATCATGAACACTGAAGCTTTCTTT.

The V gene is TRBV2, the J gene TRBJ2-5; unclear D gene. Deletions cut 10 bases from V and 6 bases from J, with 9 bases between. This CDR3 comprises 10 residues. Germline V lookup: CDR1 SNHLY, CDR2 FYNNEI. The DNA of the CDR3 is TGTGCCAACTCACAGCAGACCCAGTACTTC. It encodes CANSQQTQYF.

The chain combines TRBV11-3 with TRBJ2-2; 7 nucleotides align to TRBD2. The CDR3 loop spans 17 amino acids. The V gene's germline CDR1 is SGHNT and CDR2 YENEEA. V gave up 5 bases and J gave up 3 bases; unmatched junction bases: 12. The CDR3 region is CASSPGGWGRDTGELFF. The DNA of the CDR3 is TGTGCCAGCAGCCCGGGGGGATGGGGCCGGGACACCGGGGAGCTGTTTTTT.

The DNA of the CDR3 is TGTGCCAGCAGCCCCGGGACAGTAAACAGCAATCAGCCCCAGCATTTT. Protein product: CASSPGTVNSNQPQHF. This chain uses TRBV27 with TRBJ1-5, with TRBD1 matching over 7 bases. Trimming removed 6 bases from V and 1 base from J; junction bases left unmatched: 9. Looked up from germline, CDR1 is MNHEY and CDR2 is SMNVEV (reference sequence). The CDR3 consists of 16 residues.

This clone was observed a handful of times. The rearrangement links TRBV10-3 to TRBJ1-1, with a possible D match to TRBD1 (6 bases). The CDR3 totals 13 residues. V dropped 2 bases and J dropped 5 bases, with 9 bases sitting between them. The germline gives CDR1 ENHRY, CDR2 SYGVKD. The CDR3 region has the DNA TGTGCCATCAGTGAGCACAGGGAGACTGAAGCTTTCTTT. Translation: CAISEHRETEAFF.

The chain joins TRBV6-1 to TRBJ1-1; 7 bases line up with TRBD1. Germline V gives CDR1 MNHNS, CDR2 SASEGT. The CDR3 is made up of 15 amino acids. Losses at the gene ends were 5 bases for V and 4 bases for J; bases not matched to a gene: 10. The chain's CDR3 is CASSTPPGTVTEAFF. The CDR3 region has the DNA TGTGCCAGCAGTACCCCCCCCGGGACAGTCACTGAAGCTTTCTTT.

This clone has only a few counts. CDR3 sequence: CAWSHLGLADTGELFF. Here the CDR3 DNA reads TGTGCCTGGAGTCACCTCGGACTAGCAGATACCGGGGAGCTGTTTTTT. V usage is TRBV30 and J usage is TRBJ2-2; 8 bases fit TRBD2. With 2 bases clipped from V and 5 bases from J, the junction kept 10 bases outside the gene matches. The CDR3 has 16 amino acids. The germline V gene encodes CDR1 GTSNPN and CDR2 SVGIG (reference sequence).

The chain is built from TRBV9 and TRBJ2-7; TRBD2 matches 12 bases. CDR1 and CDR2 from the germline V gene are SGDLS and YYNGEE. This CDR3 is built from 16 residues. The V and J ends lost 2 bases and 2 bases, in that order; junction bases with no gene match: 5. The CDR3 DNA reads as TGTGCCAGCAGCGTTGGGACTAGCGGGCCCCCCTACGAGCAGTACTTC. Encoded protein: CASSVGTSGPPYEQYF.

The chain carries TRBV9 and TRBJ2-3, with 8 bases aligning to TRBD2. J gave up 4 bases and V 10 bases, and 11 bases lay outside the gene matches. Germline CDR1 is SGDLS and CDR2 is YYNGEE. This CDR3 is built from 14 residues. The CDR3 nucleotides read TGTGCCTCAAGGCCGGGGGGGTTGGCAGATACGCAGTATTTT. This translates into CASRPGGLADTQYF.

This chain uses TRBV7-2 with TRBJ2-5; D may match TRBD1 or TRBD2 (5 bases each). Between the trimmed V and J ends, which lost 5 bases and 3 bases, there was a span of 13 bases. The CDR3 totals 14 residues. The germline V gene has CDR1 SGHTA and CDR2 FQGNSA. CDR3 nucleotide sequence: TGTGCCAGCAGCCCCCCTGGGACCAAAGAGACCCAGTACTTC. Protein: CASSPPGTKETQYF.

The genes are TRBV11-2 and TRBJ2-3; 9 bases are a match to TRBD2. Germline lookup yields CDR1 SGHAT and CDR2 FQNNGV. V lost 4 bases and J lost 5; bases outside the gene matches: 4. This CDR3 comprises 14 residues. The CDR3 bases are TGTGCCAGCAGCTCAGCGGGGGGTATAGATACGCAGTATTTT. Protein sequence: CASSSAGGIDTQYF.

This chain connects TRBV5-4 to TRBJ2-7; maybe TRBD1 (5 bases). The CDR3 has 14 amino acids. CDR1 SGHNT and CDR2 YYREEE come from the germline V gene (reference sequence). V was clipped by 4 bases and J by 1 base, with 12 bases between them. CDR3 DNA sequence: TGTGCCAGCAGCCTTGGGGCCGATTCCTACGAGCAGTACTTC. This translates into CASSLGADSYEQYF.

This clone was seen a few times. CDR3 sequence: CASRPTGGTEAFF. The CDR3 DNA reads TGCGCCAGCAGACCCACAGGGGGCACTGAAGCTTTCTTT. The J gene is TRBJ1-1, the V gene TRBV4-1, with 8 bases aligning to TRBD1. Germline V CDR1 and CDR2: MGHRA, YSYEKL. This CDR3 is 13 amino acids long. V lost 6 bases and J lost 4; bases outside the gene matches: 4.

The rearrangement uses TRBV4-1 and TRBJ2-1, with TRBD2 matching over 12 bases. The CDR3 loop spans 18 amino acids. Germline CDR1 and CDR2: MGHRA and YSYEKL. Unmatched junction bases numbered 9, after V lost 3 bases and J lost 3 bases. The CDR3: CASSHQTSGGTYYNEQFF. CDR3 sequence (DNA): TGCGCCAGCAGCCACCAAACTAGCGGGGGGACCTACTACAATGAGCAGTTCTTC.

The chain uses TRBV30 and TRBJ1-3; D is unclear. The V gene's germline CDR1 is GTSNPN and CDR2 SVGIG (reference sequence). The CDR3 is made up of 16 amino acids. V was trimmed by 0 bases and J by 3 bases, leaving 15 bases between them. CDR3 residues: CAWSVPPIASGNTIYF. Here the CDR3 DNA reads TGTGCCTGGAGTGTACCCCCAATAGCGAGTGGAAACACCATATATTTT.

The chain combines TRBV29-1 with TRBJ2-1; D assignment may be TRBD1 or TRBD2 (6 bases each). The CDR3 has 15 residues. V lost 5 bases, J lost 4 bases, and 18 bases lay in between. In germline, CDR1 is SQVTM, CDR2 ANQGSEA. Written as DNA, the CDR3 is TGCAGCGTTTCCGGGGGCCAAGACACTTACAATGAGCAGTTCTTC. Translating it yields CSVSGGQDTYNEQFF.

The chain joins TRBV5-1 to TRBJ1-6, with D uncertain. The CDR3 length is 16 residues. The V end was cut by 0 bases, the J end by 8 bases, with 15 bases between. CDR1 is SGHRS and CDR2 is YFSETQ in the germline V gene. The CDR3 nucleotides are TGCGCCAGCAGCTTGGCGGACTACGGGAGTTATTCACCCCTCCACTTT. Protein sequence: CASSLADYGSYSPLHF. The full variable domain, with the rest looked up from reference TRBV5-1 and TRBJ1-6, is KAGVTQTPRYLIKTRGQQVTLSCSPISGHRSVSWYQQTPGQGLQFLFEYFSETQRNKGNFPGRFSGRQFSNSRSEMNVSTLELGDSALYLCASSLADYGSYSPLHFGNGTRLTVT.

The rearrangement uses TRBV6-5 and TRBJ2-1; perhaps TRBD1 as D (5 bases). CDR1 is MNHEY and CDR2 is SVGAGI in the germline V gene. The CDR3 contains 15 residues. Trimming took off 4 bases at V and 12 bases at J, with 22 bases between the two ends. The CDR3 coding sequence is TGTGCCAGCAGTTTCGACATGCCAAGGGGTTCAGTGCAGTTCTTC. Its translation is CASSFDMPRGSVQFF.